These T cell receptor beta chains were read from a single sample in a study of blood T cells in healthy people across ages. One entry per CDR3 protein results from TCRdb running MiXCR on the 5' RACE reads. This table has about 730,000 distinct CDR3 sequences, roughly 47% appearing once. Sequencing was done on a sample of blood. Receptors were obtained from a woman aged 60 to 75 in good health. The CDR3 runs from the conserved cysteine through the conserved F or W. A D gene is named only where the DNA matches it firmly. Clone size appears in some rows only: once, few, many, or a class for an expanded clone.

length	V	D	size	J	CDR3	DNA
15	TRBV7-2	-	-	TRBJ2-7	CASSFLQAGGYEQYF	TGTGCCAGCAGCTTTTTACAGGCCGGGGGTTACGAGCAGTACTTC
16	TRBV7-2	TRBD2	few	TRBJ2-3	CASSKASGRLLDTQYF	TGTGCCAGCAGCAAGGCCAGCGGGAGACTTCTGGATACGCAGTATTTT
12	TRBV7-9	-	few	TRBJ1-2	CSSSPLSWGYTF	TGTTCCAGCAGCCCCCTCTCCTGGGGCTACACCTTC
16	TRBV5-1	-	-	TRBJ2-3	CASSLRGAPSTDTQYF	TGCGCCAGCAGCTTGAGAGGCGCACCTAGCACAGATACGCAGTATTTT
14	TRBV6-2/TRBV6-3	-	-	TRBJ2-5	CASSRPREAQPQYF	TGTGCCAGCAGTCGTCCTAGGGAGGCCCAACCCCAGTACTTC
11	TRBV7-2	-	-	TRBJ2-5	CASSRRETQYF	TGTGCCAGCAGCCGTAGAGAGACCCAGTACTTC
14	TRBV9	-	-	TRBJ2-4	CASSLAALPRFQYF	TGTGCCAGCAGCTTAGCCGCCTTACCTAGATTTCAGTACTTC
15	TRBV12-3/TRBV12-4	-	-	TRBJ1-5	CASSLGSSLNQPQHF	TGTGCCAGCAGTTTAGGGTCCAGCCTCAATCAGCCCCAGCATTTT
15	TRBV11-2	-	-	TRBJ1-1	CASSLSGAWNTEAFF	TGTGCCAGCAGCTTATCGGGGGCCTGGAACACTGAAGCTTTCTTT
18	TRBV27	TRBD1	few	TRBJ2-7	CASSLSLFPGGATYEQYF	TGTGCCAGCAGTTTATCATTATTTCCAGGGGGCGCGACCTACGAGCAGTACTTC
14	TRBV20-1	TRBD2	-	TRBJ2-5	CSVRALAGDNEQYF	TGCAGTGTCAGGGCGCTAGCGGGGGACAATGAGCAGTACTTC
14	TRBV7-3	-	-	TRBJ1-1	CASSLKPGTTEAFF	TGTGCCAGCAGCTTAAAGCCTGGGACCACTGAAGCTTTCTTT
15	TRBV6-5	TRBD2	-	TRBJ2-1	CASSSGSGSYNEQFF	TGTGCCAGCAGCAGCGGGAGTGGCTCCTACAATGAGCAGTTCTTC
15	TRBV20-1	-	-	TRBJ2-5	CSAPDTGTFQETQYF	TGCAGTGCCCCCGATACCGGGACATTTCAAGAGACCCAGTACTTC
17	TRBV7-2	TRBD2	-	TRBJ2-3	CASSLVSTSGGTDTQYF	TGTGCCAGCAGCTTAGTGTCGACTAGCGGGGGCACAGATACGCAGTATTTT
13	TRBV5-1	TRBD1	-	TRBJ2-1	CASSFGQGVEQFF	TGCGCCAGCAGCTTTGGACAGGGGGTTGAGCAGTTCTTC
15	TRBV3-1	-	-	TRBJ2-3	CASSHWRRDTDTQYF	TGTGCCAGCAGCCATTGGCGCCGGGACACAGATACGCAGTATTTT
15	TRBV12-3/TRBV12-4	TRBD2	many	TRBJ2-5	CASSSGLAVTETQYF	TGTGCCAGCAGTTCGGGACTAGCGGTCACAGAGACCCAGTACTTC
15	TRBV7-2	-	few	TRBJ2-5	CASSLEYWGRETQYF	TGTGCCAGCAGCTTAGAGTACTGGGGCAGGGAGACCCAGTACTTC
15	TRBV20-1	-	-	TRBJ2-7	CSARDSQRSSYEQYF	TGCAGTGCTAGAGATTCCCAGCGGAGCTCCTACGAGCAGTACTTC
15	TRBV5-6	TRBD1	-	TRBJ1-2	CASSRQGLPWYGYTF	TGTGCCAGCAGCCGACAGGGCCTCCCGTGGTATGGCTACACCTTC
15	TRBV10-3	-	-	TRBJ1-2	CAISESGVENYGYTF	TGTGCCATCAGTGAGTCGGGTGTGGAGAACTATGGCTACACCTTC
15	TRBV11-1	TRBD2	-	TRBJ2-1	CASSFELAEYNEQFF	TGTGCCAGCAGCTTCGAGCTAGCGGAATACAATGAGCAGTTCTTC
13	TRBV29-1	TRBD1	few	TRBJ1-1	CSAEGQGGTEAFF	TGCAGCGCCGAGGGACAGGGGGGCACTGAAGCTTTCTTT
14	TRBV10-3	TRBD1	many	TRBJ2-1	CAISDIPAGGLQFF	TGTGCCATCAGTGACATCCCGGCAGGGGGTTTGCAGTTCTTC
12	TRBV20-1	-	-	TRBJ2-3	CSASKRTDTQYF	TGCAGTGCTAGTAAGCGCACAGATACGCAGTATTTT
14	TRBV20-1	-	-	TRBJ1-4	CSAKRGGPDEKLFF	TGCAGTGCGAAGCGGGGCGGCCCGGATGAAAAACTGTTTTTT
12	TRBV11-2	-	-	TRBJ1-2	CASSMDSYGYTF	TGTGCCAGCAGCATGGACAGCTATGGCTACACCTTC
16	TRBV9	TRBD2	-	TRBJ2-1	CASSVSLAGVDNEQFF	TGTGCCAGCAGCGTTAGTCTAGCGGGAGTTGACAATGAGCAGTTCTTC
13	TRBV10-3	-	few	TRBJ2-7	CAISGAVSYEQYF	TGTGCCATCAGTGGGGCCGTCTCCTACGAGCAGTACTTC
16	TRBV20-1	TRBD2	-	TRBJ2-3	CSAPSFAGGRRDTQYF	TGCAGTGCTCCATCCTTCGCGGGAGGGCGTAGAGATACGCAGTATTTT
15	TRBV14	-	few	TRBJ2-2	CASSQSLRSGGELFF	TGTGCCAGCAGCCAATCTCTTCGGTCGGGCGGGGAGCTGTTTTTT
13	TRBV25-1	-	-	TRBJ2-3	CASEGRWTDTQYF	TGTGCCAGCGAGGGGAGGTGGACAGATACGCAGTATTTT
13	TRBV3-1	-	-	TRBJ2-1	CASTARAYNEQFF	TGTGCCAGCACCGCACGCGCTTACAATGAGCAGTTCTTC
16	TRBV7-2	-	-	TRBJ2-2	CASSFKSMTRTGELFF	TGTGCCAGCAGCTTTAAAAGTATGACAAGAACCGGGGAGCTGTTTTTT
15	TRBV20-1	TRBD2	-	TRBJ2-1	CNADSLRLAVGEQFF	TGCAATGCTGATAGCCTAAGACTAGCGGTCGGTGAGCAGTTCTTC
17	TRBV3-1	TRBD2	few	TRBJ2-5	CASSRTSGRKAQETQYF	TGTGCCAGCAGCCGGACTAGCGGGAGAAAAGCACAAGAGACCCAGTACTTC
13	TRBV12-3/TRBV12-4	-	-	TRBJ2-7	CASSSTKSYEQYF	TGTGCCAGCAGTTCTACCAAGTCCTACGAGCAGTACTTC
13	TRBV29-1	TRBD1	-	TRBJ2-7	CSAKGQGSYEQYF	TGCAGCGCTAAGGGACAGGGGTCCTACGAGCAGTACTTC
14	TRBV3-1	TRBD1	few	TRBJ2-4	CASSQDDRGNIQYF	TGTGCCAGCAGCCAAGACGACAGGGGAAACATTCAGTACTTC
13	TRBV29-1	TRBD2	-	TRBJ2-7	CSVEGELAGEQYF	TGCAGCGTTGAAGGGGAATTAGCGGGGGAGCAGTACTTC
10	TRBV7-2	-	many	TRBJ2-7	CAIGDGEQYF	TGTGCCATTGGGGATGGCGAGCAGTACTTC
16	TRBV29-1	-	once	TRBJ2-2	CSVRSWRGQDTGELFF	TGCAGCGTTCGGTCTTGGAGGGGGCAAGACACCGGGGAGCTGTTTTTT
14	TRBV6-1	TRBD1	-	TRBJ1-4	CAITGVFRNEKLFF	TGTGCCATCACAGGGGTCTTTCGTAATGAAAAACTGTTTTTT
15	TRBV29-1	TRBD2	-	TRBJ2-1	CSVEGAGLAVYEQFF	TGCAGCGTCGAAGGGGCCGGACTAGCGGTCTATGAGCAGTTCTTC
14	TRBV6-5	-	many	TRBJ2-7	CASSLPRDNYEQYF	TGTGCCAGCAGTCTCCCCCGGGACAACTACGAGCAGTACTTC
18	TRBV7-3	-	few	TRBJ1-5	CASSSPSAPDNFNQPQHF	TGTGCCAGCAGCTCACCTAGCGCCCCGGATAATTTCAATCAGCCCCAGCATTTT
12	TRBV20-1	-	once	TRBJ2-5	CSATRSPETQYF	TGCAGTGCTACCCGTAGCCCGGAGACCCAGTACTTC
15	TRBV9	TRBD1	few	TRBJ1-2	CASSRQGPTNYGYTF	TGTGCCAGCAGCAGACAGGGCCCAACTAACTATGGCTACACCTTC
19	TRBV29-1	-	few	TRBJ2-3	CSVSSGRTVLEYTTDTQYF	TGCAGCGTTTCGAGCGGCAGGACTGTACTCGAATACACCACAGATACGCAGTATTTT
15	TRBV20-1	-	-	TRBJ2-5	CSARGVGTGYETQYF	TGCAGTGCTAGAGGCGTCGGGACGGGATACGAGACCCAGTACTTC
11	TRBV29-1	-	-	TRBJ1-1	CSVIGWGEASF	TGCAGCGTGATAGGGTGGGGGGAAGCTTCCTTT
21	TRBV20-1	TRBD2	few	TRBJ2-5	CSARNTIEISGLAAPQETQYF	TGCAGTGCTAGAAACACGATTGAAATCTCGGGACTAGCGGCTCCACAAGAGACCCAGTACTTC